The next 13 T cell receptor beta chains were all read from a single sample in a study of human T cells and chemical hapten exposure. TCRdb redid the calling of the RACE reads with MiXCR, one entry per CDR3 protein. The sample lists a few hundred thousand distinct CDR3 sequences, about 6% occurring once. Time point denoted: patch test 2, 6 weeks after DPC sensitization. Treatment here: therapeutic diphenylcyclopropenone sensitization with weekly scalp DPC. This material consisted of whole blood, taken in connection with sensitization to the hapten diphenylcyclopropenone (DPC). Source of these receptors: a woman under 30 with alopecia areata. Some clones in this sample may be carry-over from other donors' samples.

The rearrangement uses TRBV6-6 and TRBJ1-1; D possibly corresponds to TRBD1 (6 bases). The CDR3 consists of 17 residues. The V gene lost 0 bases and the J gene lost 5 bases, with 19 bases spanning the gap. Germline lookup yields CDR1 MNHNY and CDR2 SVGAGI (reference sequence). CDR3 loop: CASSYSINAGAGTEAFF. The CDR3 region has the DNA TGTGCCAGCAGTTACTCGATAAATGCGGGGGCGGGGACTGAAGCTTTCTTT.

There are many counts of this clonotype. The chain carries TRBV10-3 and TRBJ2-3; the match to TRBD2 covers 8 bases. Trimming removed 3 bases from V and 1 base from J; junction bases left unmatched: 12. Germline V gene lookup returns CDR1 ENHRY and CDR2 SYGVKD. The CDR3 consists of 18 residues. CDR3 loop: CAISDLSGGLKGTDTQYF. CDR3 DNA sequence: TGTGCCATCAGTGATCTAAGCGGGGGCCTAAAAGGCACAGATACGCAGTATTTT.

This chain's CDR3 is CASSPTGIRLQETQYF. CDR3 nucleotide sequence: TGTGCCAGCAGCCCAACAGGGATTCGGCTCCAAGAGACCCAGTACTTC. V and J are TRBV5-5 and TRBJ2-5; possible D gene TRBD1, 6 bases. The length of the CDR3 is 16 residues. Trimming took 4 bases from V and 1 from J, leaving 17 bases between them. Germline V gene data show CDR1 as SGHKS and CDR2 as YYEKEE (reference sequence).

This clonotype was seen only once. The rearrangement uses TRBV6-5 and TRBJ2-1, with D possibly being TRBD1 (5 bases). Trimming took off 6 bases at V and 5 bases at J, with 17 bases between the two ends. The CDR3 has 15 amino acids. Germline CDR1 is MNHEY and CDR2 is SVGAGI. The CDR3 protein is CASSQLRDSNNEQFF. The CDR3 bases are TGTGCCAGCAGCCAACTCAGGGATTCTAACAATGAGCAGTTCTTC.

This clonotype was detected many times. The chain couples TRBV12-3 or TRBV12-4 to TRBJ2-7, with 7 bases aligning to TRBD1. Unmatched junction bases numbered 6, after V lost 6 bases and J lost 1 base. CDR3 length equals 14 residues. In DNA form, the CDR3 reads TGTGCCAGCAGCCAACAGGGGCAATCCTACGAGCAGTACTTC. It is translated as CASSQQGQSYEQYF.

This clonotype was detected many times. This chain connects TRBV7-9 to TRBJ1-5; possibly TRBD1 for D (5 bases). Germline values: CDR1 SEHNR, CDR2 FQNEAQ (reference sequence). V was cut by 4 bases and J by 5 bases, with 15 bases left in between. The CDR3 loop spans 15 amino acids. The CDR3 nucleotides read TGTGCCAGCAGCTCTGCCAAGGGGCTAGATCAGCCCCAGCATTTT. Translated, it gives CASSSAKGLDQPQHF.

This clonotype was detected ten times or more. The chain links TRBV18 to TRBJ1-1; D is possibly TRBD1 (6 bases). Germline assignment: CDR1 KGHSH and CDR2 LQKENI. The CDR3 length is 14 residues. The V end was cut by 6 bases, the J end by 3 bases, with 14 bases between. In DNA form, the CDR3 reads TGTGCCAGCTCGTTAGGGGGGCCCGACACTGAAGCTTTCTTT. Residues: CASSLGGPDTEAFF.

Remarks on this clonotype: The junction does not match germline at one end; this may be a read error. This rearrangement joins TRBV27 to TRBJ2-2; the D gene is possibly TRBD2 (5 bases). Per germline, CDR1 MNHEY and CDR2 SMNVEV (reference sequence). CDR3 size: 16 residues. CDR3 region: CASMSEAFRNTGEPFF. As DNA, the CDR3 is TGTGCCAGCATGTCGGAAGCCTTTCGAAACACCGGGGAGCCGTTTTTT.

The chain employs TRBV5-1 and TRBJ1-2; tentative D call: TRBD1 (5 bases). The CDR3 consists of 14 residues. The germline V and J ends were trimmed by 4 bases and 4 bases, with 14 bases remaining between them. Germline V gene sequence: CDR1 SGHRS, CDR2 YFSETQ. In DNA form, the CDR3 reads TGCGCCAGCAGCCCAGGGTTTCCCGCCTATGGCTACACCTTC. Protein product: CASSPGFPAYGYTF.

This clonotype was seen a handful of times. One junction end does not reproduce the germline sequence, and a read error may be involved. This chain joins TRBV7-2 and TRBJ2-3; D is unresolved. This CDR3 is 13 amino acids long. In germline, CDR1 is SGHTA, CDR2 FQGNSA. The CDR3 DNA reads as TGTGCCGGCAGCTTAGAATCGGCTCGGACGCAGTATTTT. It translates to CAGSLESARTQYF.

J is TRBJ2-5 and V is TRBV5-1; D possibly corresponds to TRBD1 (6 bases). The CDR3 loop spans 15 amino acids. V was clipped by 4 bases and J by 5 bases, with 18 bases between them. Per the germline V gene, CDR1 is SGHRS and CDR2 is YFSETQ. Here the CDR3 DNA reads TGCGCCAGCAGCCAGCTTTCACAGGGAAAGGAGACCCAGTACTTC. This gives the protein CASSQLSQGKETQYF.

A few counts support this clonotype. In DNA form, the CDR3 reads TGTGCCAGCAGTTACAGGATCAAGGGGGCCGGGGCAGATACGCAGTATTTT. As protein: CASSYRIKGAGADTQYF. The chain carries TRBV6-5 and TRBJ2-3, with TRBD1 matching 7 bases. Germline CDR1 reads MNHEY; CDR2 reads SVGAGI. The CDR3 runs 17 residues. J lost 4 bases, V lost 2 bases, and 12 bases had no gene match.

As DNA, the CDR3 is TGCAGTGCGTCGGCACAGTCCTACGAGCAGTACTTC. It translates to CSASAQSYEQYF. V gene TRBV20-1 combines with J gene TRBJ2-7; D is unresolved. This CDR3 region has 12 residues. The V and J ends lost 6 bases and 1 base respectively, with 10 bases between them. In germline, CDR1 is DFQATT, CDR2 SNEGSKA (reference sequence).